This TCR beta chain was obtained from a study of blood T cell repertoires in COVID-19. Study-level information: Whether acute or convalescent, the COVID-19 samples came from the United States, Italy and Spain.

This clone was observed a single time. In the original workflow: The assay estimated nucleated cells by amplifying reference gene primers. The assay was immunoSEQ multiplex PCR, and TCRdb's table has in-frame clones only and misses some. V and J calls and clone size are as listed in that table; D and trimming were resolved from the DNA. The data hold 30,000 to 40,000 clones, with roughly 77% observed a single time. V lost 7 bases, J lost 0 bases, and 9 bases lay in between. The germline V gene encodes CDR1 MDHEN and CDR2 SYDVKM. This CDR3 spans 13 amino acids. This chain connects TRBV28 to TRBJ1-1; D call uncertain. The sample consisted of peripheral blood. The receptor comes from a man at least 80 years old with active or convalescent COVID-19. This CDR3 reads CASTSGLNTEAFF. In DNA form, the CDR3 reads TGTGCCAGCACCTCTGGCCTGAACACTGAAGCTTTCTTT.